This T cell receptor beta chain stems from a study of glioma-infiltrating T cells after dendritic cell vaccination. Overall study: At biweekly intervals, patients got three intradermal dendritic cell vaccine injections.

Germline V gives CDR1 MNHEY, CDR2 SVGAGI. The CDR3 length is 15 residues. V was shortened by 6 bases and J by 1 base, with 13 bases between the two germline ends. Selection required adequate fresh-frozen tumor tissue plus more than two years' survival data. Isocitrate dehydrogenase mutation was absent in all glioblastoma patients. The PCR used 60 V beta and 13 J beta primers. Profiled with immunoSEQ multiplex PCR; TCRdb holds only in-frame clones, not every one. The repertoire includes some 70,000 clones, about four fifths of them detected once, and approximately 7.9% sits in the top ten. This sequence originates from a human donor with glioblastoma. The rearrangement joins TRBV6-5 to TRBJ2-1; D possibly corresponds to TRBD1 (7 bases). Sample: blood, taken before dendritic cell vaccination. CDR3 nucleotides: TGTGCCAGCAGCGTCAGGGGGGATTCCTACAATGAGCAGTTCTTC. Amino acids: CASSVRGDSYNEQFF.